This T cell receptor beta chain comes out of a study of T-cell reconstitution after alpha-beta-depleted transplantation in children. Preparation of the TCRbeta library used unique molecular identifiers. TCRdb used MiXCR to reprocess the PCR reads, holding one entry per CDR3 protein. The sample has hundreds of thousands of distinct CDR3 sequences; roughly 11% are singletons. This clonotype occurred many times. The antigen remains unidentified. Overall study results and limits: The origin of alpha-beta T cells about two months after transplant was reportedly several hundred expanded graft clones. Among T cells one year after transplant, newly produced cells accounted for most counts and diversity. Surviving thymic progenitors and recipient T cells were the source of high TCRbeta diversity at day 60 in some patients.

CDR3 length: 18 residues. The V gene's germline CDR1 is DFQATT and CDR2 SNEGSKA (reference sequence). V was pared by 3 bases and J by 0 bases, with 7 bases of the junction left unmatched. This TCR was sampled from a child under two years old with acute myeloid leukemia, due to receive a stem cell transplant. This rearrangement joins TRBV20-1 to TRBJ2-1; 14 nucleotides align to TRBD2. Source: PBMCs, taken before TCRalphabeta/CD19-depleted stem cell transplant. As DNA, the CDR3 is TGCAGTGCTAGGGGGACTAGCGGGGGCCCCAGCTCCTACAATGAGCAGTTCTTC. This translates into CSARGTSGGPSSYNEQFF.